This is a list of T cell receptor beta chains from one sample in a study of blood T cell repertoires in COVID-19. Method: immunoSEQ multiplex PCR; TCRdb's copy keeps in-frame clones and lacks some. Among 200,000 to 250,000 clones listed, 85% to 90% were seen once. The sample was peripheral blood. The source of these receptors is an older woman with acute or convalescent COVID-19. The CDR3 runs from the conserved cysteine through the conserved F or W. Part of the rows lack a size; the others show once, few, many or a class for expanded clones.

CDR3	size	V	J
CATEIAGGLGGEQYF	-	TRBV10-2	TRBJ2-7
CATRVGGGAGETQYF	-	TRBV19	TRBJ2-5
CASSSHRDQPQHF	-	TRBV28	TRBJ1-5
CASSQETGGASGANVLTF	-	TRBV3-1/TRBV3-2	TRBJ2-6
CSAAPDRASYGYTF	-	TRBV29-1	TRBJ1-2
CASSEPRGPTYEQYF	-	TRBV10-2	TRBJ2-7
CATGRGTGFGYTF	-	TRBV19	TRBJ1-2
CASRPGREEGRLENTIYF	-	TRBV10-2	TRBJ1-3
CASSSLRQGNTEAFF	-	TRBV7-9	TRBJ1-1
CASSLSDGRNQPQHF	-	TRBV7-6	TRBJ1-5
CASSINSGSYEQYF	-	TRBV19	TRBJ2-7
CASSVAPGLGNTIYF	-	TRBV9	TRBJ1-3
CAWSVQAHQPQHF	once	TRBV30	TRBJ1-5
CASSHQGNQPQHF	once	TRBV19	TRBJ1-5
CASSQGQGAQNSPLHF	-	TRBV7-8	TRBJ1-6
CASSEEVRGELFF	once	TRBV10-1	TRBJ2-2
CASSQGTLALQETQYF	-	TRBV4-2	TRBJ2-5
CASSPTREGSYNEQFF	-	TRBV18	TRBJ2-1
CASSESWGGVQPQHF	-	TRBV6-1	TRBJ1-5
CASSFSMNYGYTF	-	TRBV28	TRBJ1-2
CASSLGASMNTEAFF	-	TRBV7-9	TRBJ1-1
CSAGTGGYEQYF	-	TRBV29-1	TRBJ2-7
CASSMGGWGNTGELFF	-	TRBV19	TRBJ2-2
CAWRGGSTEAFF	-	TRBV30	TRBJ1-1
CSVLISGSPYEQYF	-	TRBV29-1	TRBJ2-7
CASSRRVSNQPQHF	-	TRBV27	TRBJ1-5
CASSIDRGGFDYGYTF	-	TRBV19	TRBJ1-2
CASSADSWQYF	-	TRBV18	TRBJ2-7
CASSIRTGVQNSPLHF	-	TRBV19	TRBJ1-6
CASSQALTGGVNGYTF	-	TRBV3-1/TRBV3-2	TRBJ1-2
CASSQTFGQGAQPQHF	-	TRBV3-1/TRBV3-2	TRBJ1-5
CASSLIALTYGYTF	-	TRBV7-2	TRBJ1-2